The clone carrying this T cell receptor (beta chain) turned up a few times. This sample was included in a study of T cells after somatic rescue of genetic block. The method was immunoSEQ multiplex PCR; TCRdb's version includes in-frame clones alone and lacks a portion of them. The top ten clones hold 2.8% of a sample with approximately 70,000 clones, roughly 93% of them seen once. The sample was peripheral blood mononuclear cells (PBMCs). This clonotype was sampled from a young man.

The DNA for the CDR3 is TGTGCCAGCAGCACCCGTTTTGAGCAGTTCTTC. Translating gives CASSTRFEQFF. The chain is built from TRBV7-2 and TRBJ2-1; D remains ambiguous. Germline V gives CDR1 SGHTA, CDR2 FQGNSA. Trimming left V 5 bases short and J 9 bases short, with 8 bases between. The CDR3 totals 11 residues.